The rows below give T cell receptor beta chains drawn from one sample of a study of blood T cell repertoires in COVID-19. Clones were read by immunoSEQ multiplex PCR, and TCRdb kept only the in-frame ones, dropping some. The sample consists of 90,000 or so clones, around 88% of them appearing once. The sample comprised peripheral blood. The receptors were gathered from a man between 50 and 59 years old with active COVID-19. Both conserved end residues are trimmed from each CDR3. The listing skips clone size in some rows; elsewhere it reads once, few, many or a size class.

clone size,V gene,J gene,CDR3 protein
NA,TRBV7-2,TRBJ1-2,ASSPVEQGNLNYGYT
NA,TRBV2,TRBJ2-7,ASGLHGAEQY
NA,TRBV19,TRBJ1-1,ASSADRTNTEAF
NA,TRBV5-5,TRBJ2-7,ASSFRVPYEQY
once,TRBV6-2/TRBV6-3,TRBJ2-3,ASSYGGPPSTDTQY
NA,TRBV27,TRBJ2-3,ASSFGRDGTDTQY
NA,TRBV29-1,TRBJ2-3,SAGTSTDTQY
NA,TRBV12-5,TRBJ1-6,ASGPDRGKNSPLH
NA,TRBV28,TRBJ2-2,ASSPPLGTGPGELF
NA,TRBV4-2,TRBJ2-4,ASSQDMGQGRNIQY